The 14 T cell receptor beta chains given below trace back to one sample, sequenced in a study of blood T cell repertoires in COVID-19. The data were produced by immunoSEQ multiplex PCR, yet TCRdb's version contains in-frame clones alone and is incomplete. The sample lists about 430,000 clones, around nine tenths occurring once. The sequenced sample was PBMCs or T cells enriched from blood (not recorded which). These receptors were taken from a woman in her 30s with acute COVID-19.

The chain is built from TRBV10-1 and TRBJ1-5; D unresolved. In germline, CDR1 is WNHNN, CDR2 SYGVQD (reference sequence). The CDR3 is 13 amino acids. Trimming cost V 7 bases and J 9 bases, with 16 bases left between them. The CDR3 sequence: CASKVRGRGPQHF. Written as DNA, the CDR3 is TGCGCCAGCAAGGTCAGAGGCCGCGGGCCCCAGCATTTT.

The V gene is TRBV7-2, the J gene TRBJ2-1; the match to TRBD1 covers 7 bases. The CDR3 extends over 15 amino acids. J gave up 0 bases and V 3 bases, and 2 bases lay outside the gene matches. CDR1 and CDR2 (germline): SGHTA, FQGNSA. The DNA of the CDR3 is TGTGCCAGCAGCTTGGGGACAGTCTCCTACAATGAGCAGTTCTTC. Its translation is CASSLGTVSYNEQFF.

This clone has more than one count but fewer than ten. V gene TRBV18 combines with J gene TRBJ1-2; tentative D call: TRBD1 (6 bases). Trimming stripped 3 bases from V and 11 bases from J, with 13 bases between. The CDR3 runs to 12 residues. CDR1 is KGHSH, CDR2 LQKENI, per germline. DNA of the CDR3: TGTGCCAGCTCACCGGGGGACAACCTTTACACCTTC. It yields the protein CASSPGDNLYTF.

This clone was observed a handful of times. The DNA of the CDR3 is TGTGCCAGCAGCCCAGGATGGGGCGCAAACGCTTTCTTT. Protein sequence: CASSPGWGANAFF. This sequence joins TRBV5-8 and TRBJ1-1; tentatively, D is TRBD1 (5 bases). The CDR3 is made up of 13 amino acids. Looked up from germline, CDR1 is SGHTS and CDR2 is YDEGEE. With 4 bases removed from V and 11 bases from J, the gap between germline ends came to 18 bases.

The CDR3 sequence is CASTTGGSINTIYF. CDR3 coding DNA: TGTGCCAGTACTACAGGGGGCTCGATTAACACCATATATTTT. The rearrangement joins TRBV19 to TRBJ1-3; 9 bases are shared with TRBD1. The germline gives CDR1 LNHDA, CDR2 SQIVND (reference sequence). The ends lost 7 bases at V and 7 bases at J; junction bases unmatched: 8. The CDR3 length is 14 residues.

The CDR3 is CASSDNRVGTAFF. The CDR3 coding sequence is TGTGCCAGCAGCGATAACAGGGTGGGAACAGCTTTCTTT. The rearrangement uses TRBV7-3 and TRBJ1-1, with a weak D call TRBD1 (6 bases). This CDR3 region has 13 residues. The V and J ends lost 5 bases and 10 bases respectively, with 17 bases between them. CDR1 is SGHTA and CDR2 is FQGTGA in the germline V gene. The entire variable domain, with the rest obtained from reference TRBV7-3 and TRBJ1-1, is as follows: GAGVSQTPSNKVTEKGKYVELRCDPISGHTALYWYRQSLGQGPEFLIYFQGTGAADDSGLPNDRFFAVRPEGSVSTLKIQRTERGDSAVYLCASSDNRVGTAFFGQGTRLTVV.

The chain couples TRBV6-2 or TRBV6-3 to TRBJ1-1; weak D call: TRBD1 (5 bases). The CDR3 contains 13 residues. Trimming stripped 4 bases from V and 4 bases from J, with 10 bases between. The germline CDR1 and CDR2 sequences are MNHEY and SVGEGT. The CDR3 loop reads CASSSPGGTEAFF. CDR3 bases: TGTGCCAGCAGTTCCCCCGGGGGCACTGAAGCTTTCTTT.

Points on this clone: Other nucleotide sequences in the sample specify the same CDR3. The chain recombines TRBV24-1 with TRBJ2-7; 10 positions agree with TRBD1. In germline, CDR1 is KGHDR, CDR2 SFDVKD. With V trimmed by 4 bases and J by 3 bases, 5 bases remained unmatched. The CDR3 is 15 amino acids. For the CDR3, the DNA is TGTGCCACCAGTGACCCCGGGACAGGGGTCTACGAGCAGTACTTC. Translation gives CATSDPGTGVYEQYF.

The CDR3 protein is CASSQDRGSGGVAKNIQYF. As DNA, the CDR3 is TGTGCCAGCAGCCAAGATCGGGGTAGCGGGGGGGTAGCCAAAAACATTCAGTACTTC. V and J are TRBV3-1 (or the pseudogene TRBV3-2) and TRBJ2-4; TRBD2 aligns across 11 bases. Trimming removed 0 bases from V and 0 bases from J; junction bases left unmatched: 7. Germline CDR1 reads LGHDT; CDR2 reads YNNKEL (reference sequence). The CDR3 contains 19 residues.

The chain uses TRBV9 and TRBJ1-3; no reliable D call. Germline loops: CDR1 SGDLS, CDR2 YYNGEE. The CDR3 totals 13 residues. Trimming cost V 4 bases and J 2 bases, with 7 bases left between them. DNA for the CDR3: TGTGCCAGCAGCAATCGGGCTGGAAACACCATATATTTT. Residues: CASSNRAGNTIYF.

V usage is TRBV24-1 and J usage is TRBJ1-1; D gene ambiguous. Germline assignment: CDR1 KGHDR and CDR2 SFDVKD. V dropped 8 bases and J dropped 5 bases, with 14 bases sitting between them. The CDR3 contains 13 residues. The CDR3 sequence is CATKADSRTEAFF. The CDR3 nucleotides are TGTGCCACCAAGGCAGACTCGAGGACTGAAGCTTTCTTT.

The gene calls are TRBV19 and TRBJ2-7, with D possibly matching TRBD1 (6 bases). Germline V gene data show CDR1 as LNHDA and CDR2 as SQIVND (reference sequence). V lost 3 bases to trimming and J lost 0 bases, with 12 bases between them. The CDR3 is 15 amino acids. Written as DNA, the CDR3 is TGTGCCAGTAGTATTTCGAGGGGGTCCTCCTACGAGCAGTACTTC. It codes for CASSISRGSSYEQYF.

The chain couples TRBV6-5 to TRBJ2-3, with TRBD2 matching over 10 bases. Germline assignment: CDR1 MNHEY and CDR2 SVGAGI. The CDR3 loop spans 16 amino acids. Trimming took 4 bases from V and 4 from J; bases not matched to a gene: 8. The CDR3, as DNA: TGTGCCAGCAGTTTCAGCGGGGGGGCTTCATCAGATACGCAGTATTTT. Encoded protein: CASSFSGGASSDTQYF.

This chain joins TRBV30 and TRBJ2-7; 7 nucleotides line up with TRBD1. Germline trimming cut 2 bases from V and 2 bases from J; bases unmatched to any gene: 9. This CDR3 spans 15 amino acids. The V gene's germline CDR1 is GTSNPN and CDR2 SVGIG (reference sequence). In DNA, the CDR3 is TGTGCCTGGAGTACACCCGGACAGGCGCCCTACGAGCAGTACTTC. This encodes CAWSTPGQAPYEQYF. The full variable domain, completed using reference TRBV30 and TRBJ2-7, is SQTIHQWPATLVQPVGSPLSLECTVEGTSNPNLYWYRQAAGRGLQLLFYSVGIGQISSEVPQNLSASRPQDRQFILSSKKLLLSDSGFYLCAWSTPGQAPYEQYFGPGTRLTVT.